These 29 T cell receptor beta chains were sequenced from one sample in a study of blood T cell repertoires in COVID-19. Clones were sequenced by immunoSEQ multiplex PCR, and TCRdb holds only the in-frame ones, with some missing. The table has about 210,000 clones, about 83% seen once; the top ten hold roughly 2.8%. Sequenced sample: peripheral blood. These receptors were obtained from a man aged 50-59 years with active or convalescent COVID-19.

This sequence joins TRBV5-4 and TRBJ2-6; D perhaps matches TRBD2 (6 bases). The CDR3 is 13 amino acids. Germline assignment: CDR1 SGHNT and CDR2 YYREEE (reference sequence). Trimming took off 5 bases at V and 4 bases at J, with 7 bases between the two ends. Here the CDR3 DNA reads TGTGCCAGCAGGGAGGGGGGGGCCAACGTCCTGACTTTC. Protein product: CASREGGANVLTF.

This clone was observed a single time. This sequence joins TRBV9 and TRBJ1-1; TRBD1 agrees at 7 bases. This CDR3 comprises 13 residues. In germline, CDR1 is SGDLS, CDR2 YYNGEE. The V and J ends lost 3 bases and 6 bases, in that order; junction bases with no gene match: 5. The CDR3 nucleotides are TGTGCCAGCAGCGCAACAGGGGTCGCTGAAGCTTTCTTT. Translating it yields CASSATGVAEAFF. Supplemented by reference TRBV9 and TRBJ1-1, the full variable domain reads DSGVTQTPKHLITATGQRVTLRCSPRSGDLSVYWYQQSLDQGLQFLIQYYNGEERAKGNILERFSAQQFPDLHSELNLSSLELGDSALYFCASSATGVAEAFFGQGTRLTVV.

The chain is built from TRBV18 and TRBJ2-3; 9 bases agree with TRBD1. CDR3 length: 17 residues. With 3 bases clipped from V and 0 bases from J, the junction kept 7 bases outside the gene matches. Germline values: CDR1 KGHSH, CDR2 LQKENI. The CDR3 loop reads CASSPGQGYSSTDTQYF. CDR3 coding DNA: TGTGCCAGCTCACCGGGACAGGGCTACTCTAGCACAGATACGCAGTATTTT.

This chain uses TRBV7-8 with TRBJ2-3; 7 bases match TRBD1. The CDR3 spans 15 residues. Germline trimming cut 5 bases from V and 2 bases from J; bases unmatched to any gene: 7. Germline values: CDR1 SGHVS, CDR2 FQNEAQ. In nucleotides, the CDR3 is TGTGCCAGCAGCCTTCGAGGGGGCTACACAGATACGCAGTATTTT. Amino acid sequence: CASSLRGGYTDTQYF.

As concerns this clone: The same CDR3 arises from other DNA sequences in this sample as well. J is TRBJ2-5 and V is TRBV20-1; a possible D gene is TRBD1 (5 bases). The CDR3 length is 11 residues. Deletions cut 6 bases from V and 3 bases from J, with 8 bases between. Germline CDR1 reads DFQATT; CDR2 reads SNEGSKA (reference sequence). CDR3 amino acids: CSAQTEETQYF. The CDR3 coding sequence is TGCAGTGCCCAGACAGAAGAGACCCAGTACTTC.

The chain is built from TRBV10-1 and TRBJ2-5, with 12 bases lining up with TRBD1. The CDR3 covers 16 residues. J lost 6 bases, V lost 3 bases, and 8 bases had no gene match. The germline V gene has CDR1 WNHNN and CDR2 SYGVQD (reference sequence). The CDR3 region has the DNA TGCGCCAGCAGTGACCCCGGGACAGGGGGCGGAAAGACCCAGTACTTC. Translating gives CASSDPGTGGGKTQYF.

The rearrangement links TRBV30 to TRBJ2-5; no definite D call. V lost 3 bases to trimming and J lost 1 base, with 12 bases between them. Germline CDR1 and CDR2: GTSNPN and SVGIG (reference sequence). The CDR3 has 14 amino acids. The CDR3 sequence is CAWRRLSVQETQYF. The DNA of the CDR3 is TGTGCCTGGAGGAGGCTTTCAGTCCAAGAGACCCAGTACTTC.

The chain uses TRBV28 and TRBJ1-1; D ambiguous. CDR3 length: 17 amino acids. Germline-derived CDR1 and CDR2 are MDHEN and SYDVKM. Trimming left V 6 bases short and J 0 bases short, with 20 bases between. This chain's CDR3 is CASSLPVGRAMNTEAFF. CDR3 nucleotide sequence: TGTGCCAGCAGCCTCCCCGTCGGGCGGGCCATGAACACTGAAGCTTTCTTT. The complete variable domain, with remaining parts taken from reference TRBV28 and TRBJ1-1, reads DVKVTQSSRYLVKRTGEKVFLECVQDMDHENMFWYRQDPGLGLRLIYFSYDVKMKEKGDIPEGYSVSREKKERFSLILESASTNQTSMYLCASSLPVGRAMNTEAFFGQGTRLTVV.

CDR3 loop: CASSIDYSETIDTQYF. The CDR3 DNA follows: TGCGCCAGCAGCATAGACTACTCCGAAACCATAGATACGCAGTATTTT. The genes are TRBV5-1 and TRBJ2-3; D is perhaps TRBD2 (5 bases). This CDR3 spans 16 amino acids. Per the germline V gene, CDR1 is SGHRS and CDR2 is YFSETQ. Trimming cost V 4 bases and J 5 bases, with 20 bases left between them.

The V gene is TRBV5-1, the J gene TRBJ1-3; 8 bases match TRBD1. The CDR3 length is 14 residues. From germline, CDR1 is SGHRS and CDR2 YFSETQ. With 4 bases clipped from V and 8 bases from J, the junction kept 8 bases outside the gene matches. The CDR3 region is CASSLDRGPDTIYF. CDR3 DNA sequence: TGCGCCAGCAGCCTAGACAGGGGACCTGACACCATATATTTT.

The chain carries TRBV3-1 (or the pseudogene TRBV3-2) and TRBJ2-1, with 8 bases that match TRBD2. CDR1 and CDR2 (germline): LGHDT, YNNKEL (reference sequence). The CDR3 runs 15 residues. V lost 2 bases, J lost 5 bases, and 5 bases stayed unmatched. The CDR3 coding sequence is TGTGCCAGCAGCCAACCGGGACTAGGAAACAATGAGCAGTTCTTC. It is translated as CASSQPGLGNNEQFF.

In this sample, this clone turned up a few times. The chain has TRBV2 and TRBJ2-3; D is perhaps TRBD2 (5 bases). Trimming left V 7 bases short and J 6 bases short, with 17 bases between. The CDR3 has 14 amino acids. Per germline, CDR1 SNHLY and CDR2 FYNNEI. The CDR3: CASNPPGGRDTQYF. For the CDR3, the DNA is TGTGCCAGCAACCCCCCGGGCGGGCGGGATACGCAGTATTTT.

The rearrangement uses TRBV5-1 and TRBJ1-2; D might be TRBD1 (6 bases). This CDR3 is built from 13 residues. V was shortened by 4 bases and J by 8 bases, with 15 bases between the two germline ends. CDR1 and CDR2 (germline): SGHRS, YFSETQ. CDR3: CASSPDRPGGYTF. Here the CDR3 DNA reads TGCGCCAGCAGCCCCGACAGGCCGGGGGGCTACACCTTC. Looking up the rest from reference TRBV5-1 and TRBJ1-2 gives the full variable domain: KAGVTQTPRYLIKTRGQQVTLSCSPISGHRSVSWYQQTPGQGLQFLFEYFSETQRNKGNFPGRFSGRQFSNSRSEMNVSTLELGDSALYLCASSPDRPGGYTFGSGTRLTVV.

This clone has only a few counts. The CDR3 DNA reads TGTGCCATCAGTTCTCGGACAGGGTTTGATTCACCCCTCCACTTT. Amino acid sequence: CAISSRTGFDSPLHF. J is TRBJ1-6 and V is TRBV10-3; TRBD1 matches 8 bases. Trimming removed 5 bases from V and 8 bases from J; junction bases left unmatched: 8. Germline V gene data show CDR1 as ENHRY and CDR2 as SYGVKD. This CDR3 is built from 15 residues.

The chain carries TRBV14 and TRBJ2-5, with 10 nucleotides matching TRBD2. Germline V lookup: CDR1 SGHDN, CDR2 FVKESK. With V trimmed by 2 bases and J by 6 bases, 6 bases remained unmatched. This CDR3 is 15 amino acids long. The CDR3 DNA follows: TGTGCCAGCAGCCAACCCAGCGGGGGGGCGAAGACCCAGTACTTC. Translating gives CASSQPSGGAKTQYF.

This rearrangement joins TRBV10-3 to TRBJ2-6; 7 bases fit TRBD2. The CDR3 consists of 15 residues. Germline V gene lookup returns CDR1 ENHRY and CDR2 SYGVKD. V dropped 6 bases and J dropped 4; count of bases not matched to a gene: 6. The CDR3 spells CAISMGGFGANVLTF. The CDR3 nucleotides are TGTGCCATCAGCATGGGGGGGTTCGGGGCCAACGTCCTGACTTTC.

The chain recombines TRBV2 with TRBJ2-5; TRBD2 aligns across 14 bases. The CDR3 sequence is 18 residues long. Germline CDR1 reads SNHLY; CDR2 reads FYNNEI. V lost 4 bases to trimming and J lost 6 bases; unmatched junction nucleotides: 13. CDR3: CASSGAGTSGGSLKTQYF. The CDR3 DNA reads TGTGCCAGCAGTGGCGCCGGGACTAGCGGGGGCTCGCTGAAGACCCAGTACTTC.

V and J are TRBV9 and TRBJ2-2; 8 positions match TRBD1. The length of the CDR3 is 15 residues. Germline V gives CDR1 SGDLS, CDR2 YYNGEE. V lost 7 bases to trimming and J lost 4 bases; unmatched junction nucleotides: 9. Here the CDR3 DNA reads TGTGCCAGCGCTCAGGGGGCGCGAGGCACCGGGGAGCTGTTTTTT. Protein: CASAQGARGTGELFF.

The chain recombines TRBV12-5 with TRBJ2-1, with 7 bases that match TRBD2. Looked up from germline, CDR1 is LGHNT and CDR2 is FRNRAP. CDR3 length: 15 residues. With 2 bases clipped from V and 7 bases from J, the junction kept 8 bases outside the gene matches. This CDR3 reads CASGLSGLVGNEQFF. The CDR3 coding sequence is TGTGCTAGTGGTTTGTCAGGACTAGTAGGAAATGAGCAGTTCTTC.

The chain has TRBV7-9 and TRBJ1-1, with D hard to call. The CDR3 spans 15 residues. V lost 3 bases, J lost 4 bases, and 15 bases lay in between. Per germline, CDR1 SEHNR and CDR2 FQNEAQ (reference sequence). The CDR3 here is CASSFRGKEGTEAFF. The CDR3 nucleotides are TGTGCCAGCAGCTTCCGGGGTAAAGAAGGCACTGAAGCTTTCTTT.

J is TRBJ2-3 and V is TRBV14; no clear D. This CDR3 comprises 13 residues. Germline CDR1 and CDR2: SGHDN and FVKESK. V lost 3 bases and J lost 1, with 5 bases in between. CDR3 protein: CASSQWRTDTQYF. The CDR3 DNA is TGTGCCAGCAGCCAGTGGCGCACAGATACGCAGTATTTT. The full variable domain, rest sourced from reference TRBV14 and TRBJ2-3, is EAGVTQFPSHSVIEKGQTVTLRCDPISGHDNLYWYRRVMGKEIKFLLHFVKESKQDESGMPNNRFLAERTGGTYSTLKVQPAELEDSGVYFCASSQWRTDTQYFGPGTRLTVL.

V and J are TRBV29-1 and TRBJ1-1; no reliable D call. The CDR3 has 11 residues. Germline V lookup: CDR1 SQVTM, CDR2 ANQGSEA. The ends were cut back, 7 bases at V and 0 bases at J, with 6 bases in the middle. This chain's CDR3 is CSAVLNTEAFF. The CDR3 DNA is TGCAGCGCCGTGTTGAACACTGAAGCTTTCTTT.

The gene calls are TRBV5-1 and TRBJ2-3, with 10 bases lining up with TRBD2. Germline V CDR1 and CDR2: SGHRS, YFSETQ. CDR3 size: 19 residues. The V and J ends lost 0 bases and 2 bases, in that order; junction bases with no gene match: 12. The CDR3 protein is CASSLEGSGGILFTDTQYF. The CDR3 DNA follows: TGCGCCAGCAGCTTGGAGGGTAGCGGGGGGATCCTTTTCACAGATACGCAGTATTTT.

This chain uses TRBV27 with TRBJ1-2; D gene unclear. Trimming cost V 0 bases and J 8 bases, with 16 bases left between them. Looked up from germline, CDR1 is MNHEY and CDR2 is SMNVEV (reference sequence). The CDR3 has 15 residues. The CDR3 spells CASSLSREGGSGYTF. CDR3 nucleotide sequence: TGTGCCAGCAGTTTATCCCGAGAGGGTGGGTCGGGCTACACCTTC.

This rearrangement joins TRBV18 to TRBJ2-1, with 9 bases matching TRBD2. The CDR3 loop spans 16 amino acids. CDR1 and CDR2 from the germline V gene are KGHSH and LQKENI. V lost 0 bases to trimming and J lost 8 bases; unmatched junction nucleotides: 8. CDR3 amino acids: CASSPPSGGTLDEQFF. The CDR3 nucleotides read TGTGCCAGCTCACCACCGAGCGGGGGGACTCTCGATGAGCAGTTCTTC.

The V and J genes are TRBV6-5 and TRBJ2-2, with D maybe TRBD2 (6 bases). The germline V gene has CDR1 MNHEY and CDR2 SVGAGI. Between the trimmed V and J ends, which lost 7 bases and 7 bases, there was a span of 13 bases. The CDR3 extends over 13 amino acids. CDR3 in amino acids: CASTRAGNGELFF. The CDR3 nucleotides read TGTGCCAGCACCCGGGCGGGGAACGGGGAGCTGTTTTTT.

The chain couples TRBV10-1 to TRBJ2-1, with 8 bases aligning to TRBD1. The CDR3 length is 15 residues. The junction had 11 bases not matched to a gene; V was cut back by 6 bases and J by 7 bases. CDR1 and CDR2 (germline): WNHNN, SYGVQD (reference sequence). CDR3 sequence (DNA): TGCGCCAGCAGCGCCCGGACAGGGTCAAGGAATGAGCAGTTCTTC. Translated, it gives CASSARTGSRNEQFF.

This sequence joins TRBV16 and TRBJ1-2; TRBD1 aligns across 10 bases. V was clipped by 2 bases and J by 1 base; unmatched bases: 10. Germline assignment: CDR1 KGHSY and CDR2 FQNENV. CDR3 size: 18 residues. The DNA of the CDR3 is TGTGCCAGCAGCCAAATCACCGGGACAGGGGCGCTTAACTATGGCTACACCTTC. Translation gives CASSQITGTGALNYGYTF. The whole variable domain, remainder taken from reference TRBV16 and TRBJ1-2, is GEEVAQTPKHLVRGEGQKAKLYCAPIKGHSYVFWYQQVLKNEFKFLISFQNENVFDETGMPKERFSAKCLPNSPCSLEIQATKLEDSAVYFCASSQITGTGALNYGYTFGSGTRLTVV.

The chain uses TRBV7-9 and TRBJ2-5; D call uncertain. The CDR3 sequence is 14 residues long. V was pared by 5 bases and J by 2 bases, with 12 bases between. Germline CDR1 and CDR2: SEHNR and FQNEAQ (reference sequence). The CDR3 DNA reads as TGTGCCAGCAGCGTAGGGCAGGCACAAGAGACCCAGTACTTC. Protein: CASSVGQAQETQYF.